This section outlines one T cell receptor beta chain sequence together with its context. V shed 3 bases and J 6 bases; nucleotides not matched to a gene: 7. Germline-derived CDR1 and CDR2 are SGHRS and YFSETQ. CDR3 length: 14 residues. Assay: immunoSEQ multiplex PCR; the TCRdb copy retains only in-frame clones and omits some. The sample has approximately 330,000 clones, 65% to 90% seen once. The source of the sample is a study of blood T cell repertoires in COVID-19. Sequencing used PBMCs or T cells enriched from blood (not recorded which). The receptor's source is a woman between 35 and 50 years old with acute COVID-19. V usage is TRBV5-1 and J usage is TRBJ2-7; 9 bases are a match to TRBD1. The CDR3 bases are TGCGCCAGCAGCTCTGACAGGGGGTATTCCGAGCAGTACTTC. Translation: CASSSDRGYSEQYF.